This entry describes one T cell receptor (beta chain). This CDR3 comprises 16 residues. Trimming cost V 3 bases and J 3 bases, with 18 bases left between them. In germline, CDR1 is WSHSY, CDR2 SAAADI. This sample is part of a study of technical replicates of blood from a handful of donors. The assay was immunoSEQ multiplex PCR, and TCRdb's table has in-frame clones only and misses some. The data contain 60,000 to 80,000 clones, almost 95% of them singletons. The sequence was obtained from a human donor in good health. Sequenced input: T cells isolated from PBMCs. This chain joins TRBV10-2 and TRBJ2-7; D is perhaps TRBD2 (5 bases). CDR3 residues: CASSDLSGANFYEQYF. The CDR3 nucleotides are TGCGCCAGCAGTGACCTAAGCGGAGCCAACTTCTACGAGCAGTACTTC.